These T cell receptor beta chains were read from a single sample in a study of memory CD4+ T cells and cytomegalovirus serostatus. Produced via immunoSEQ multiplex PCR; TCRdb's table is partial and in-frame only. There are about 92,000 clones in the sample; roughly 80% occur only once, and roughly 4% lies in the top ten. Sequenced: memory CD4+ T cells from blood. The source is an adult in good health and CMV-seropositive. CDR3s include the opening cysteine and the closing phenylalanine or tryptophan. The D gene is left open where the match is weak. The listing skips clone size in some rows; elsewhere it reads once, few, many or a size class.

size: NA; J: TRBJ2-3; V: TRBV5-1; D: TRBD1; DNA: TGCGCCAGCAGCTTGGGATCTTCCGGGACAGGGGGTATAGATACGCAGTATTTT; CDR3: CASSLGSSGTGGIDTQYF
size: NA; J: TRBJ1-1; V: TRBV29-1; D: TRBD1; DNA: TGCAGCGCCGGACAGGCGAACACTGAAGCTTTCTTT; CDR3: CSAGQANTEAFF
size: NA; J: TRBJ2-1; V: TRBV25-1; D: TRBD2; DNA: TGTGCCAGCAGTGAATTGCGGACGGGAGGAGTGAATGAGCAGTTCTTC; CDR3: CASSELRTGGVNEQFF
size: NA; J: TRBJ1-2; V: TRBV20-1; D: NA; DNA: TGCAGTGCTAGAGTGGACAATGGCTACACCTTC; CDR3: CSARVDNGYTF
size: NA; J: TRBJ2-7; V: TRBV4-3; D: TRBD2; DNA: TGCGCCAGCAGCCAGGGGACTAGCGGCTTCTACGAGCAGTACTTC; CDR3: CASSQGTSGFYEQYF
size: NA; J: TRBJ1-1; V: TRBV19; D: NA; DNA: TGTGCCAGTAGTATGCGGGGGATGAACACTGAAGCTTTCTTT; CDR3: CASSMRGMNTEAFF
size: NA; J: TRBJ1-4; V: TRBV28; D: TRBD1; DNA: TGTGCCAGCAGTTTGGGACAGGGTAATGAAAAACTGTTTTTT; CDR3: CASSLGQGNEKLFF
size: NA; J: TRBJ2-7; V: TRBV28; D: NA; DNA: TGTGCCAGCAGTTTATACGGGACGGTTGGGTACGAGCAGTACTTC; CDR3: CASSLYGTVGYEQYF
size: NA; J: TRBJ2-1; V: TRBV4-2; D: TRBD2; DNA: TGTGCCAGCAGCCGAAACGGACTAGCGGAGGGGTCGGGTGAGCAGTTCTTC; CDR3: CASSRNGLAEGSGEQFF
size: few; J: TRBJ2-2; V: TRBV6-6; D: NA; DNA: TGTGCCAGCGTAAAGGGGGTGACGAACACCGGGGAGCTGTTTTTT; CDR3: CASVKGVTNTGELFF
size: few; J: TRBJ1-2; V: TRBV7-8; D: NA; DNA: TGTGCCAGCAGCTCCAGAACCGGGACGGGAGATAACTATGGCTACACCTTC; CDR3: CASSSRTGTGDNYGYTF
size: NA; J: TRBJ2-2; V: TRBV2; D: TRBD2; DNA: TGTGCCAGCAGGGTACTAGCGTCCGGGGAGCTGTTTTTT; CDR3: CASRVLASGELFF
size: NA; J: TRBJ1-5; V: TRBV9; D: TRBD1; DNA: TGTGCCAGCAGCCCGGCGGGACAGGGACCGCCCCAGCATTTT; CDR3: CASSPAGQGPPQHF
size: NA; J: TRBJ1-2; V: TRBV4-1; D: TRBD1; DNA: TGCGCCAGCAGCCAGAAATCCCAGGACAGGGGATCCTATGGCTACACCTTC; CDR3: CASSQKSQDRGSYGYTF
size: NA; J: TRBJ1-1; V: TRBV5-1; D: NA; DNA: TGCGCCAGCAGCTTGCCCCATTCCACTGAAGCTTTCTTT; CDR3: CASSLPHSTEAFF
size: NA; J: TRBJ1-3; V: TRBV7-8; D: NA; DNA: TGTGCCAGCAGCTTAGGTGCAGGGGCCCTAGGAAACACCATATATTTT; CDR3: CASSLGAGALGNTIYF
size: NA; J: TRBJ1-2; V: TRBV6-1; D: TRBD1; DNA: TGTGCCAGCAGGAGGGACAGCCCCCTCGAAGGCACCTTC; CDR3: CASRRDSPLEGTF
size: NA; J: TRBJ1-5; V: TRBV28; D: NA; DNA: TGTGCCAGCAGATATCTAGGGGGGCGCAATCAGCCCCAGCATTTT; CDR3: CASRYLGGRNQPQHF